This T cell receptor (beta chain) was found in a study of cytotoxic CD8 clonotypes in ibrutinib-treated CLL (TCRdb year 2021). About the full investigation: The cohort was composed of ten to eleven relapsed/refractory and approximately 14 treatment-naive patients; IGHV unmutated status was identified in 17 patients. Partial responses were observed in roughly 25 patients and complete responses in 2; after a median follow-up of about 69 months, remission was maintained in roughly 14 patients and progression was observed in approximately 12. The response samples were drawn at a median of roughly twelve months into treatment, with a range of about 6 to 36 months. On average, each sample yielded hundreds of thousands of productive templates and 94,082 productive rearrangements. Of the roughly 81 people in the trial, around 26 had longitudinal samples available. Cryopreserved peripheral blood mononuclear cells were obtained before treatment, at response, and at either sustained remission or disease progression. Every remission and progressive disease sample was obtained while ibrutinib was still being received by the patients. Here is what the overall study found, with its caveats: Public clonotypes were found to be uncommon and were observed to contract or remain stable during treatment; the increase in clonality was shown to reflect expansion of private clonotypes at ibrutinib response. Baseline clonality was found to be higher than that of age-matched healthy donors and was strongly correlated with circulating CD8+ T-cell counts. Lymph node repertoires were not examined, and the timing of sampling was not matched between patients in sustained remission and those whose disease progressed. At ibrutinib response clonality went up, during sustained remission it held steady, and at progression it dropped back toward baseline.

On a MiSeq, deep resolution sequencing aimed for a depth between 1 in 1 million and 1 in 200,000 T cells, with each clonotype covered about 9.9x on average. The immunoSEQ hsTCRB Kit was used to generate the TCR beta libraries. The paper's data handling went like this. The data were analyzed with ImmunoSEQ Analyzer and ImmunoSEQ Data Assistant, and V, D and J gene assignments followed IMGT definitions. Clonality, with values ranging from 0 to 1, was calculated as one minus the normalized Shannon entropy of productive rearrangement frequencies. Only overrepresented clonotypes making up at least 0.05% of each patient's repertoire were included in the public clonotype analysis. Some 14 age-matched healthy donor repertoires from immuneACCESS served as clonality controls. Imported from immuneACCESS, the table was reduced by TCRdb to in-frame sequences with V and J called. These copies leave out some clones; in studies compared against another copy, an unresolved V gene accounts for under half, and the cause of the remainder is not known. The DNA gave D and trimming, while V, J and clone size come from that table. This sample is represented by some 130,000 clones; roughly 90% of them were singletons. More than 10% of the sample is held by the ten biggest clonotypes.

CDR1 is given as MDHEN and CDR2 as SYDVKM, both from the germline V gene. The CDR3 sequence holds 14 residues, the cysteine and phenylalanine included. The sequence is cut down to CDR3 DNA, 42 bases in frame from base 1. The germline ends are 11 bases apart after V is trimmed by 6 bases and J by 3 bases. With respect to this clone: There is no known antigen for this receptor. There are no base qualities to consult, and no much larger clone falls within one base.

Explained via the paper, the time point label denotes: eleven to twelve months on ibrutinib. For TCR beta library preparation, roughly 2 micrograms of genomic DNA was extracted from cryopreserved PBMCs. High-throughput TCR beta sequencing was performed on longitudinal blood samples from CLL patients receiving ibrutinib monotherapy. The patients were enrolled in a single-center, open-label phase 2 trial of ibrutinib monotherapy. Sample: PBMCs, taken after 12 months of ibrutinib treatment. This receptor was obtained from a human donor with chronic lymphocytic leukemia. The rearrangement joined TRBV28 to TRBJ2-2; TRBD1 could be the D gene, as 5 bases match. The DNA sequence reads TGTGCCAGCAGCCGGACACTTTACACCGGGGAGCTGTTTTTT. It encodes CASSRTLYTGELFF.